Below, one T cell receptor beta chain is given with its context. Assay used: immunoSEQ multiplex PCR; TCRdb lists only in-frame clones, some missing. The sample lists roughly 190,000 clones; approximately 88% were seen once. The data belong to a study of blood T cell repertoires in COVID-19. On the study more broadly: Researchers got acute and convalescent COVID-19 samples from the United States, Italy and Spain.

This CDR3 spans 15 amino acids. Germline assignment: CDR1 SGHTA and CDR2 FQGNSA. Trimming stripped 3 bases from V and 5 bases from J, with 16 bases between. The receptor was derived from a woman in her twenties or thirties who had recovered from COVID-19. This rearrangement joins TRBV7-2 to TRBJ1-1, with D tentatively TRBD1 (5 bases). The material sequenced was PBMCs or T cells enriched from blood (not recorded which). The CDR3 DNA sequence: TGTGCCAGCAGCTTGATCCCGCGGGGGGAGACTGAAGCTTTCTTT. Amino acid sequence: CASSLIPRGETEAFF.